Listed below are T cell receptor beta chains from one sample, sequenced in a study of cytomegalovirus exposure and HLA in healthy donors. Some clones are missing from TCRdb's copy, which holds only in-frame ones; the method was immunoSEQ multiplex PCR. This table has around 120,000 clones, around 80% appearing once. Sequencing used PBMCs. These receptors were collected from a man between 45 and 60 years old in good health and CMV-seronegative. Each CDR3 is given with its conserved first and last residue. The order of the fields is clone size, J gene, D gene, V gene, CDR3 protein, CDR3 DNA. The D gene is left open where the match is weak. Only some rows state a clone size, as once, few, many or a class for expanded clones.

NA	TRBJ2-7	NA	TRBV7-2	CASSLTAYEQYF	TGTGCCAGCAGCTTGACAGCTTACGAGCAGTACTTC
once	TRBJ2-7	NA	TRBV4-2	CASSLLTGLSSYEQYF	TGTGCCAGCAGCCTACTAACAGGGCTAAGCTCCTACGAGCAGTACTTC
NA	TRBJ1-4	TRBD1	TRBV5-1	CASSADRGRGSGNEKLFF	TGCGCCAGCAGCGCCGACAGGGGGCGTGGGTCGGGTAATGAAAAACTGTTTTTT
NA	TRBJ1-5	NA	TRBV10-3	CAISSSVNQPQHF	TGTGCCATCAGTTCTAGTGTCAATCAGCCCCAGCATTTT
NA	TRBJ2-7	NA	TRBV16	CASSVATGEQYF	TGTGCCAGCAGTGTAGCTACTGGCGAGCAGTACTTC
few	TRBJ1-1	NA	TRBV19	CASSPQVNTEAFF	TGTGCCAGTAGTCCACAGGTGAACACTGAAGCTTTCTTT
few	TRBJ2-5	TRBD2	TRBV9	CASSVGLAGETQYF	TGTGCCAGCAGCGTAGGACTAGCGGGAGAGACCCAGTACTTC
NA	TRBJ1-4	TRBD1	TRBV28	CASSLFPGQGEKLFF	TGTGCCAGCAGTTTATTCCCTGGACAGGGCGAAAAACTGTTTTTT
NA	TRBJ2-3	NA	TRBV4-3	CASSQASRGAADTQYF	TGCGCCAGCAGCCAAGCTTCCAGGGGGGCGGCAGATACGCAGTATTTT
NA	TRBJ2-3	TRBD2	TRBV2	CASSEWASGSPGTYTQYF	TGTGCCAGCAGTGAATGGGCTAGCGGGAGCCCCGGGACATATACGCAGTATTTT
few	TRBJ2-7	TRBD2	TRBV2	CASSGGGLPYEQYF	TGTGCCAGCAGTGGCGGGGGGCTCCCCTACGAGCAGTACTTC
NA	TRBJ1-5	TRBD1	TRBV7-2	CASSLADRASGQPQHF	TGTGCCAGCAGCTTAGCGGACAGGGCCTCAGGCCAGCCCCAGCATTTT
NA	TRBJ2-1	TRBD1	TRBV7-3	CASSLLPGQYNEQFF	TGTGCCAGCAGCCTTTTGCCGGGACAGTACAATGAGCAGTTCTTC
NA	TRBJ2-5	TRBD1	TRBV11-2	CASSLVPGGEGETQYF	TGTGCCAGCAGCTTAGTACCAGGGGGCGAGGGGGAGACCCAGTACTTC
once	TRBJ2-2	TRBD1	TRBV19	CASGDRVDTGELFF	TGTGCCAGTGGAGACAGGGTTGACACCGGGGAGCTGTTTTTT
once	TRBJ1-6	NA	TRBV5-1	CASSRELNPSPLHF	TGCGCCAGCAGCCGCGAATTAAACCCTTCACCCCTCCACTTT
NA	TRBJ2-5	TRBD1	TRBV28	CASSLGGTGLQETQYF	TGTGCCAGCAGCTTAGGAGGGACAGGCCTACAAGAGACCCAGTACTTC
NA	TRBJ1-1	TRBD1	TRBV9	CASSGTGGTEAFF	TGTGCCAGCAGCGGGACAGGAGGCACTGAAGCTTTCTTT
NA	TRBJ1-2	NA	TRBV4-1	CASSQDTGGRIYGYTF	TGCGCCAGCAGCCAAGATACCGGGGGACGTATCTATGGCTACACCTTC
NA	TRBJ1-4	NA	TRBV4-2	CASSQIRGTFVKLFF	TGTGCCAGCAGCCAAATTCGGGGGACTTTCGTAAAACTGTTTTTT
NA	TRBJ2-1	TRBD1	TRBV14	CASSQDTGVFYNEQFF	TGTGCCAGCAGCCAAGATACAGGGGTCTTCTACAATGAGCAGTTCTTC
once	TRBJ2-4	TRBD2	TRBV7-9	CASSLSGGATKNIQYF	TGTGCCAGCAGCCTCTCGGGGGGTGCAACCAAAAACATTCAGTACTTC
few	TRBJ1-1	NA	TRBV27	CASSAGSEAFF	TGTGCCAGCAGCGCAGGGTCTGAGGCTTTCTTT
NA	TRBJ2-1	NA	TRBV29-1	CSVGASANEQFF	TGCAGCGTTGGGGCTAGCGCTAATGAGCAGTTCTTC
NA	TRBJ2-7	NA	TRBV7-8	CASSLELGAGEQYF	TGTGCCAGCAGCTTAGAGCTGGGGGCTGGCGAGCAGTACTTC
NA	TRBJ2-3	NA	TRBV5-4	CASSLAGTDTQYF	TGTGCCAGCAGCTTGGCGGGAACGGATACGCAGTATTTT
NA	TRBJ2-7	NA	TRBV6-1	CASSEEGAVSYEQYF	TGTGCCAGCAGTGAAGAAGGGGCGGTTTCCTACGAGCAGTACTTC
NA	TRBJ2-3	TRBD2	TRBV7-9	CASSSSAGGPTDTQYF	TGTGCCAGCAGCTCATCAGCGGGGGGCCCGACAGATACGCAGTATTTT
NA	TRBJ2-2	TRBD1	TRBV9	CASSSTSGQGPLDTGELFF	TGTGCCAGCAGCTCGACGTCCGGACAGGGGCCTTTGGACACCGGGGAGCTGTTTTTT
NA	TRBJ1-2	TRBD1	TRBV5-5	CASSSYPGQGTGNYGYTF	TGTGCCAGCAGCTCGTACCCGGGACAGGGAACCGGCAACTATGGCTACACCTTC
NA	TRBJ2-5	TRBD2	TRBV5-1	CASSSMTSGGQETQYF	TGCGCCAGCAGCTCGATGACTAGCGGGGGACAAGAGACCCAGTACTTC
NA	TRBJ2-7	TRBD1	TRBV4-3	CASSQERSGQGQYEQYF	TGCGCCAGCAGCCAAGAAAGGTCCGGACAGGGGCAATACGAGCAGTACTTC
NA	TRBJ2-7	NA	TRBV29-1	CSSKQGPAGEQYF	TGCAGCTCCAAACAGGGACCAGCAGGGGAGCAGTACTTC
few	TRBJ1-1	TRBD1	TRBV29-1	CSVLGQKAFF	TGCAGCGTTTTGGGACAGAAAGCTTTCTTT
NA	TRBJ2-6	NA	TRBV7-9	CASSLGQAPNSGANVLTF	TGCGCCAGCAGCTTAGGGCAGGCCCCCAACTCTGGGGCCAACGTCCTGACTTTC
NA	TRBJ2-3	NA	TRBV12-5	CASAPRGQGGTDTQYF	TGTGCTAGTGCCCCACGGGGGCAGGGGGGCACAGATACGCAGTATTTT
NA	TRBJ1-1	TRBD1	TRBV27	CASRQGAGTEAFF	TGTGCCAGCCGGCAGGGGGCTGGAACTGAAGCTTTCTTT
NA	TRBJ1-2	NA	TRBV6-5	CASSYSNFGGYTF	TGTGCCAGCAGTTACTCGAACTTCGGGGGCTACACCTTC
NA	TRBJ2-7	NA	TRBV7-2	CASSFRGGASYEQYF	TGTGCCAGCAGCTTTAGGGGGGGCGCGTCCTACGAGCAGTACTTC
NA	TRBJ1-1	NA	TRBV29-1	CSAEAGPMEAFF	TGCAGCGCCGAAGCAGGTCCCATGGAAGCTTTCTTT
NA	TRBJ2-2	NA	TRBV6-5	CASRPPGASTGELFF	TGTGCCAGCAGGCCCCCTGGGGCGAGCACCGGGGAGCTGTTTTTT
NA	TRBJ1-5	NA	TRBV19	CASSRAGHQPQHF	TGTGCCAGTAGCAGGGCCGGGCATCAGCCCCAGCATTTT
NA	TRBJ2-7	TRBD2	TRBV6-1	CASSEPLPGLAAFLYEQYF	TGTGCCAGCAGTGAACCCCTGCCGGGACTAGCGGCATTCCTCTACGAGCAGTACTTC